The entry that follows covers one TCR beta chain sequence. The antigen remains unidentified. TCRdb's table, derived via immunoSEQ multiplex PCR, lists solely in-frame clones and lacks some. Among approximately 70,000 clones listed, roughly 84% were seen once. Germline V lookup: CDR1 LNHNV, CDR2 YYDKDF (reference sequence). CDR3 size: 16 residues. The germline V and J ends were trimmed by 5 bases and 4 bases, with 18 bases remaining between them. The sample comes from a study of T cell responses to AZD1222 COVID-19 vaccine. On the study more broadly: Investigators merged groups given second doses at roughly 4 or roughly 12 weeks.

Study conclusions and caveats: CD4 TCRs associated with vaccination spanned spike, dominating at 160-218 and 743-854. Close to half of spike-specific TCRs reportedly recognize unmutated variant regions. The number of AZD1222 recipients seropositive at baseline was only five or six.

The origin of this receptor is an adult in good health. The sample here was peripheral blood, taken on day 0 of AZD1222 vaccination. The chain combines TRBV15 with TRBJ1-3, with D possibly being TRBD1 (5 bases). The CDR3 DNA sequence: TGTGCCACCAGCCCCCTACGGAACAGGCTCGGAAACACCATATATTTT. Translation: CATSPLRNRLGNTIYF. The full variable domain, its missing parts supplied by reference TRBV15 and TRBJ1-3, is DAMVIQNPRYQVTQFGKPVTLSCSQTLNHNVMYWYQQKSSQAPKLLFHYYDKDFNNEADTPDNFQSRRPNTSFCFLDIRSPGLGDTAMYLCATSPLRNRLGNTIYFGEGSWLTVV.